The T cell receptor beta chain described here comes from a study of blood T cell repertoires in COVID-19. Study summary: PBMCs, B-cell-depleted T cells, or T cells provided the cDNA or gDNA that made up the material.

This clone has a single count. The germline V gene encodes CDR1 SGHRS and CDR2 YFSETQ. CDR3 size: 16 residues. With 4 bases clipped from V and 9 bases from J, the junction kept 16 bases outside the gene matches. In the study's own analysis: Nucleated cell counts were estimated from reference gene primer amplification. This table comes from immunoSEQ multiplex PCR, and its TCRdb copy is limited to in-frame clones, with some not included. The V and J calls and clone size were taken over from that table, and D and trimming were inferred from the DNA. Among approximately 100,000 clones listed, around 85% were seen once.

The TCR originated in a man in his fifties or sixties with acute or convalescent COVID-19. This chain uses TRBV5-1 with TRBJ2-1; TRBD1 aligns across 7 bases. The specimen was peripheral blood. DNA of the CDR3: TGCGCCAGCAGCCGTACCACTGACAGGGATTCGGGTGAGCAGTTCTTC. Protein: CASSRTTDRDSGEQFF.